Below are 12 T cell receptor beta chains sequenced from a single sample in a study of T cell repertoires in aging, cancer and after chemotherapy. A mixed TRB-A/B primer pool amplified rearranged TRB by multiplex touch-down PCR. Each CDR3 protein is one row after TCRdb ran MiXCR on the multiplex PCR reads. The profile covers about 8,200 distinct CDR3 sequences, with approximately 33% appearing a single time and roughly 3.5% taken by the ten largest. The template was genomic DNA from peripheral blood, not RNA. The sample taken for sequencing was blood. The receptors originated from a human donor in good health.

J is TRBJ1-2 and V is TRBV13; 7 positions agree with TRBD1. V was pared by 5 bases and J by 3 bases, with 9 bases of the junction left unmatched. The CDR3 is 15 amino acids. Germline V gives CDR1 PRHDT, CDR2 FYEKMQ (reference sequence). CDR3 in amino acids: CASSLRTGWDYGYTF. CDR3 DNA sequence: TGTGCCAGCAGCCTACGGACAGGCTGGGACTATGGCTACACCTTC.

As for this clonotype: A read error may produce the germline difference seen at one junction end. The chain uses TRBV28 and TRBJ2-7, with a possible D match to TRBD2 (6 bases). Germline CDR1 and CDR2: MDHEN and SYDVKM. The CDR3 loop spans 15 amino acids. In nucleotides, the CDR3 is TGCGCCAGCAGTTTGGCGGGGTCCCTCTCCTACGAGCAGTACTTC. Amino acid sequence: CASSLAGSLSYEQYF. Together with reference TRBV28 and TRBJ2-7, the CDR3 gives the full variable domain: DVKVTQSSRYLVKRTGEKVFLECVQDMDHENMFWYRQDPGLGLRLIYFSYDVKMKEKGDIPEGYSVSREKKERFSLILESASTNQTSMYLCASSLAGSLSYEQYFGPGTRLTVT.

This CDR3 is CASSYSTGRYNSPLHF. CDR3 coding DNA: TGTGCCAGCAGTTACAGTACAGGGCGATATAATTCACCCCTCCACTTT. The V call is TRBV6-5, the J call TRBJ1-6; D may be TRBD1 (6 bases). CDR1 and CDR2 (germline): MNHEY, SVGAGI. The length of the CDR3 is 16 residues. Trimming cost V 2 bases and J 4 bases, with 12 bases left between them.

The V and J genes are TRBV7-2 and TRBJ1-2, with 9 bases fitting TRBD1. The CDR3 consists of 15 residues. Germline CDR1 reads SGHTA; CDR2 reads FQGNSA. J lost 8 bases, V lost 5 bases, and 12 bases had no gene match. CDR3 in amino acids: CASSPKPGQGGGYTF. CDR3 coding DNA: TGTGCCAGCAGCCCAAAGCCGGGACAGGGTGGCGGCTACACCTTC. Filled out from reference TRBV7-2 and TRBJ1-2, the complete variable domain reads GAGVSQSPSNKVTEKGKDVELRCDPISGHTALYWYRQSLGQGLEFLIYFQGNSAPDKSGLPSDRFSAERTGGSVSTLTIQRTQQEDSAVYLCASSPKPGQGGGYTFGSGTRLTVV.

A few counts support this clonotype. The genes are TRBV13 and TRBJ2-1; TRBD1 aligns across 7 bases. The CDR3 has 14 amino acids. Trimming took 0 bases from V and 12 from J; bases not matched to a gene: 8. Germline CDR1 reads PRHDT; CDR2 reads FYEKMQ (reference sequence). CDR3 coding DNA: TGTGCCAGCAGCTTAGGGGGGACAGCACTAGGGCAGTTCTTC. Translation: CASSLGGTALGQFF.

Within the sample, this clonotype is medium-sized. This rearrangement joins TRBV18 to TRBJ1-1, with unresolved D. Trimming took off 3 bases at V and 1 base at J, with 12 bases between the two ends. This CDR3 contains 15 residues. Germline-derived CDR1 and CDR2 are KGHSH and LQKENI. The CDR3: CASSPPGRKNTEAFF. For the CDR3, the DNA is TGTGCCAGCTCACCCCCCGGGAGGAAGAACACTGAAGCTTTCTTT.

The count of this clonotype is one. This chain uses TRBV19 with TRBJ1-5, with TRBD1 identical over 8 bases. With 0 bases clipped from V and 7 bases from J, the junction kept 8 bases outside the gene matches. The CDR3 is made up of 16 amino acids. Germline lookup yields CDR1 LNHDA and CDR2 SQIVND (reference sequence). This CDR3 reads CASSIDWTGWLQPQHF. The CDR3 DNA follows: TGTGCCAGTAGTATAGATTGGACAGGGTGGCTGCAGCCCCAGCATTTT.

The rearrangement uses TRBV6-5 and TRBJ1-6; D uncertain. This CDR3 spans 15 amino acids. CDR1 MNHEY and CDR2 SVGAGI come from the germline V gene. V lost 2 bases, J lost 9 bases, and 14 bases lay in between. This chain's CDR3 is CASSYLALGGSPLHF. CDR3 nucleotides: TGTGCCAGCAGTTACCTCGCTTTGGGCGGTTCACCCCTCCACTTT.

This clonotype was seen only a few times. The gene calls are TRBV7-9 and TRBJ1-6; TRBD1 agrees at 10 bases. The CDR3 sequence is 16 residues long. Trimming removed 6 bases from V and 9 bases from J; junction bases left unmatched: 11. Germline CDR1 reads SEHNR; CDR2 reads FQNEAQ (reference sequence). CDR3 bases: TGTGCCAGCAGTCCTAATCCGGGACAGGGGTCTTCACCCCTCCACTTT. Amino acid sequence: CASSPNPGQGSSPLHF.

This clonotype was recorded only once. The chain employs TRBV6-2 or TRBV6-3 and TRBJ1-1, with 7 bases fitting TRBD1. Germline CDR1 MNHEY, CDR2 SVGEGT. This CDR3 is built from 13 residues. The ends lost 7 bases at V and 7 bases at J; junction bases unmatched: 9. The CDR3 protein is CASTVDRVGEAFF. The DNA of the CDR3 is TGTGCCAGCACCGTCGACAGGGTCGGTGAAGCTTTCTTT.

This clonotype was counted only a few times. The J gene is TRBJ2-1, the V gene TRBV18; maybe TRBD2 (5 bases). Germline lookup yields CDR1 KGHSH and CDR2 LQKENI. Trimming removed 1 base from V and 0 bases from J, with 25 bases in between. The length of the CDR3 is 21 residues. CDR3 coding DNA: TGTGCCAGCTCACCACAACTAGGAATCTGGGAAATACTAAGCTCCTACAATGAGCAGTTCTTC. Its protein product is CASSPQLGIWEILSSYNEQFF.

The chain combines TRBV6-2 or TRBV6-3 with TRBJ2-7; maybe TRBD2 (5 bases). The CDR3 is made up of 13 amino acids. The germline V and J ends were trimmed by 9 bases and 1 base, with 13 bases remaining between them. Germline lookup yields CDR1 MNHEY and CDR2 SVGEGT. As DNA, the CDR3 is TGTGCCAGTACCTGGACTGCTTCCTACGAGCAGTACTTC. Translated: CASTWTASYEQYF.